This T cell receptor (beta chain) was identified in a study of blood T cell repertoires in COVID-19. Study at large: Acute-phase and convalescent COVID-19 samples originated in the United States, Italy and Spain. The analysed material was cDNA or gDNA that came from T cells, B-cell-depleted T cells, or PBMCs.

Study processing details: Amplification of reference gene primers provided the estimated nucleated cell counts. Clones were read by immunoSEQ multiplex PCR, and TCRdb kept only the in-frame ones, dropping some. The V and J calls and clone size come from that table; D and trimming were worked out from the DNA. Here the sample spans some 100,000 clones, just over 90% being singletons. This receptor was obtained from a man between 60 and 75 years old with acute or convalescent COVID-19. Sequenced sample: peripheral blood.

CDR3 region: CASSVERLAGVPSYNEQFF. DNA of the CDR3: TGTGCCAGCAGCGTAGAGAGGCTAGCGGGAGTCCCATCCTACAATGAGCAGTTCTTC. The J gene is TRBJ2-1, the V gene TRBV9; 10 bases map to TRBD2. J was trimmed by 1 base and V by 0 bases; bases with no gene match: 10. The CDR3 has 19 amino acids. Germline CDR1 and CDR2: SGDLS and YYNGEE.